The T cell receptor beta chain under discussion was sequenced for a study of identical twins. CDR1 and CDR2 (germline): MRHNA, SNTAGT. The CDR3 is 17 amino acids. Trimming removed 4 bases from V and 0 bases from J, with 16 bases in between. TCRdb redid the calling of the 5' RACE reads with MiXCR, one entry per CDR3 protein. Seen here are around 960,000 distinct CDR3 sequences, roughly an eighth observed once, and the top ten hold around 1.6%. Points from the study as a whole: Within cord blood, abundant beta clonotypes carried fewer insertions, but memory repertoires showed no such trend.

As to this clonotype: The target antigen is unknown.

This sample also appeared in a second study, on yellow fever vaccine responses in identical twins.

The origin of this receptor is a woman between 18 and 29 years old in good health. The specimen sequenced was PBMCs. The chain employs TRBV6-4 and TRBJ2-1, with D tentatively TRBD1 (5 bases). This chain's CDR3 is CASSAIPKGISYNEQFF. In DNA, the CDR3 is TGTGCCAGCAGTGCTATCCCGAAGGGGATCTCCTACAATGAGCAGTTCTTC.